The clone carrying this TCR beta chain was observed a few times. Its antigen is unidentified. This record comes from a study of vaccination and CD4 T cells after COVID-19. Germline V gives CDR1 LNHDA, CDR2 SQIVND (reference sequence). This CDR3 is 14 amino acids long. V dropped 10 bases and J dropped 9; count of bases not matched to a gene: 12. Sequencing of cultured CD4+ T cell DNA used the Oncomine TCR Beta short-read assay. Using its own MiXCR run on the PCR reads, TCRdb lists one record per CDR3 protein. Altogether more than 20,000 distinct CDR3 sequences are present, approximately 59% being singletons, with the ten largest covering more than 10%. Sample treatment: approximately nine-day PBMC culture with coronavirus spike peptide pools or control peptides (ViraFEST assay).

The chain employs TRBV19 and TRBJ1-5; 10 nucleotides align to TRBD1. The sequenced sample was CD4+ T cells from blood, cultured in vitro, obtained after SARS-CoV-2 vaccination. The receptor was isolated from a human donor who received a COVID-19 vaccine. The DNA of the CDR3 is TGTGCCACTAAAGGGACAGGGGTCCTTTGGCCCCAGCATTTT. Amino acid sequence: CATKGTGVLWPQHF.